The 28 T cell receptor beta chains in this list originate from one sample, sequenced in a study of blood T cell repertoires in COVID-19. The data were produced by immunoSEQ multiplex PCR, yet TCRdb's version contains in-frame clones alone and is incomplete. The sample holds roughly 68,000 clones, 88% seen once. The source material was peripheral blood. The receptors here all came from a man aged 50-60 years with acute or convalescent COVID-19.

This chain joins TRBV13 and TRBJ2-1; 8 positions match TRBD1. Germline V gene data show CDR1 as PRHDT and CDR2 as FYEKMQ (reference sequence). The CDR3 runs 14 residues. The V gene end was trimmed by 6 bases and the J gene end by 7 bases; junction bases not matched to a gene: 8. In DNA, the CDR3 is TGTGCCAGCAGTAGACAGGGGTATGTAAATGAGCAGTTCTTC. This gives the protein CASSRQGYVNEQFF.

This chain links TRBV3-1 (or the pseudogene TRBV3-2) with TRBJ2-4; D remains unclear. The CDR3 has 12 amino acids. Germline V CDR1 and CDR2: LGHDT, YNNKEL (reference sequence). V dropped 0 bases and J dropped 12 bases, with 9 bases sitting between them. CDR3 protein: CASSQESRPQYF. The CDR3 DNA sequence: TGTGCCAGCAGCCAAGAATCCAGGCCTCAGTACTTC.

V usage is TRBV19 and J usage is TRBJ1-3; a possible D gene is TRBD1 (6 bases). CDR1 is LNHDA and CDR2 is SQIVND in the germline V gene (reference sequence). The CDR3 is 15 amino acids. V dropped 5 bases and J dropped 2 bases, with 13 bases sitting between them. The CDR3 nucleotides read TGTGCCAGTAGTGAAGGGGGGGCGACTGGAAACACCATATATTTT. This codes for CASSEGGATGNTIYF.

This clone was seen just once. The chain carries TRBV7-2 and TRBJ2-1; 12 nucleotides align to TRBD2. CDR1 and CDR2 from the germline V gene are SGHTA and FQGNSA. J gave up 9 bases and V 5 bases, and 17 bases lay outside the gene matches. CDR3 length: 18 amino acids. For the CDR3, the DNA is TGTGCCAGCAGCCGGGACCGACTAGCGGGGGCCACCTTAGGTGAGCAGTTCTTC. It yields the protein CASSRDRLAGATLGEQFF.

This chain joins TRBV6-5 and TRBJ1-2; 9 nucleotides match TRBD1. This CDR3 is 15 amino acids long. Germline CDR1 is MNHEY and CDR2 is SVGAGI. V lost 6 bases to trimming and J lost 3 bases; unmatched junction nucleotides: 8. CDR3 in amino acids: CASRPPGQGYYGYTF. In DNA form, the CDR3 reads TGTGCCAGCAGGCCCCCGGGACAGGGTTACTATGGCTACACCTTC.

This clone has more than one count but fewer than ten. V and J are TRBV5-4 and TRBJ2-2, with D unresolved. The CDR3 is 13 amino acids. Looked up from germline, CDR1 is SGHNT and CDR2 is YYREEE (reference sequence). V lost 2 bases and J 3 bases, leaving 5 bases between the germline ends. The CDR3 DNA follows: TGTGCCAGCAGCTTCACGGACACCGGGGAGCTGTTTTTT. This translates into CASSFTDTGELFF.

V gene TRBV2 combines with J gene TRBJ2-5; TRBD1 matches at 7 bases. Germline V gene sequence: CDR1 SNHLY, CDR2 FYNNEI. J was trimmed by 5 bases and V by 2 bases; bases with no gene match: 11. There are 16 residues in the CDR3. The CDR3 DNA sequence: TGTGCCAGCAGTGAAAACCAGGACAGGCTGGTTGAGACCCAGTACTTC. Translating it yields CASSENQDRLVETQYF.

In this sample, this clone turned up once. The V call is TRBV11-1, the J call TRBJ1-5; TRBD1 agrees at 7 bases. Trimming took 5 bases from V and 0 from J; bases not matched to a gene: 4. From germline, CDR1 is SGHAT and CDR2 FQDESV (reference sequence). This CDR3 comprises 15 residues. The CDR3 coding sequence is TGTGCCAGCAGCGCTACAGGGGATAGCAATCAGCCCCAGCATTTT. Amino acid sequence: CASSATGDSNQPQHF.

This sequence joins TRBV7-2 and TRBJ1-5; 7 bases are a match to TRBD1. J lost 0 bases, V lost 5 bases, and 1 base had no gene match. Germline V gives CDR1 SGHTA, CDR2 FQGNSA. The CDR3 runs to 14 residues. The CDR3 protein is CASSGTDSNQPQHF. CDR3 sequence (DNA): TGTGCCAGCAGCGGGACAGATAGCAATCAGCCCCAGCATTTT.

V and J are TRBV18 and TRBJ1-2; TRBD1 matches 9 bases. V gave up 2 bases and J gave up 5 bases; unmatched junction bases: 3. Germline CDR1 KGHSH, CDR2 LQKENI. This CDR3 is built from 14 residues. DNA of the CDR3: TGTGCCAGCTCACCAACGGGACAGGGATATGGCTACACCTTC. Translation gives CASSPTGQGYGYTF.

CDR3 amino acids: CASSAGMDYGYTF. The CDR3 nucleotides read TGTGCCAGCAGCGCGGGTATGGACTATGGCTACACCTTC. This rearrangement joins TRBV9 to TRBJ1-2; D is unclear. CDR1 SGDLS and CDR2 YYNGEE come from the germline V gene. Deletions cut 3 bases from V and 3 bases from J, with 9 bases between. CDR3 size: 13 residues.

The rearrangement uses TRBV9 and TRBJ2-5; D possibly corresponds to TRBD2 (6 bases). Germline CDR1 reads SGDLS; CDR2 reads YYNGEE. The CDR3 has 16 residues. The V end was cut by 0 bases, the J end by 1 base, with 13 bases between. The CDR3: CASSVVGTGVQETQYF. The CDR3 coding sequence is TGTGCCAGCAGCGTAGTCGGGACGGGAGTCCAAGAGACCCAGTACTTC.

V gene TRBV29-1 combines with J gene TRBJ2-1, with 11 bases aligning to TRBD2. Germline CDR1 and CDR2: SQVTM and ANQGSEA. The length of the CDR3 is 11 residues. The junction had 6 bases not matched to a gene; V was cut back by 4 bases and J by 16 bases. CDR3 DNA sequence: TGCAGCGTTGGCACTAGCGGGGGACATTTCTTC. Protein product: CSVGTSGGHFF.

The V call is TRBV19, the J call TRBJ2-7; the D gene is possibly TRBD1 (6 bases). The CDR3 spans 14 residues. Germline V gives CDR1 LNHDA, CDR2 SQIVND (reference sequence). The germline V and J ends were trimmed by 4 bases and 0 bases, with 10 bases remaining between them. The CDR3 nucleotides read TGTGCCAGTAGTAGGCAGGGGAACTCCTACGAGCAGTACTTC. This translates into CASSRQGNSYEQYF.

The J gene is TRBJ2-1, the V gene TRBV6-5, with D uncertain. The CDR3 is made up of 12 amino acids. Trimming pared 2 bases from V and 7 bases from J, leaving 6 bases between. The germline V gene encodes CDR1 MNHEY and CDR2 SVGAGI. The CDR3 reads CASSYGRNEQFF. The CDR3 coding sequence is TGTGCCAGCAGTTACGGTCGGAATGAGCAGTTCTTC.

CDR3 residues: CASSQNTEAFF. The CDR3 coding sequence is TGTGCCAGCAGTCAGAACACTGAAGCTTTCTTT. The chain carries TRBV28 and TRBJ1-1; D remains unclear. The germline V gene has CDR1 MDHEN and CDR2 SYDVKM. The ends were cut back, 5 bases at V and 1 base at J, with 2 bases in the middle. The CDR3 covers 11 residues. Complete variable domain (other parts from reference TRBV28 and TRBJ1-1): DVKVTQSSRYLVKRTGEKVFLECVQDMDHENMFWYRQDPGLGLRLIYFSYDVKMKEKGDIPEGYSVSREKKERFSLILESASTNQTSMYLCASSQNTEAFFGQGTRLTVV.

In its sample, this clone was seen a few times. J is TRBJ2-3 and V is TRBV14; D is unclear. Germline V gene lookup returns CDR1 SGHDN and CDR2 FVKESK. This CDR3 has 17 residues. Deletions cut 0 bases from V and 0 bases from J, with 13 bases between. Here the CDR3 DNA reads TGTGCCAGCAGCCAAGACCCGACAAGAGCTAGCACAGATACGCAGTATTTT. Protein sequence: CASSQDPTRASTDTQYF.

This chain links TRBV12-3 or TRBV12-4 with TRBJ1-5, with a tentative D call TRBD1 (5 bases). CDR3 length equals 13 residues. V gave up 6 bases and J gave up 7 bases, with 13 bases separating them. CDR3 nucleotide sequence: TGTGCCAGCAGGGTCAGGGAGGAGCAGCCCCAGCATTTT. This sequence encodes CASRVREEQPQHF.

V is TRBV6-6 and J is TRBJ2-3; weak D call: TRBD2 (6 bases). This CDR3 is 15 amino acids long. The germline CDR1 and CDR2 sequences are MNHNY and SVGAGI (reference sequence). With 2 bases removed from V and 1 base from J, the gap between germline ends came to 10 bases. This CDR3 is CASSYGGWGTDTQYF. DNA for the CDR3: TGTGCCAGCAGTTACGGGGGGTGGGGCACAGATACGCAGTATTTT.

The rearrangement links TRBV6-5 to TRBJ2-1; 11 positions match TRBD1. Germline CDR1 is MNHEY and CDR2 is SVGAGI. The trim removed 6 bases at V and 7 bases at J, leaving 5 bases unmatched. CDR3 length: 14 residues. Written as DNA, the CDR3 is TGTGCCAGCAGGGACAGGGGGCGCGTAAATGAGCAGTTCTTC. Residues: CASRDRGRVNEQFF.

This chain links TRBV25-1 with TRBJ1-5; 8 positions match TRBD1. This CDR3 region has 14 residues. The junction had 5 bases not matched to a gene; V was cut back by 6 bases and J by 4 bases. CDR1 and CDR2 (germline): MGHDK, SYGVNS. This CDR3 reads CASRQTGDNQPQHF. In DNA form, the CDR3 reads TGTGCCAGCAGACAGACAGGGGATAATCAGCCCCAGCATTTT. The full variable domain, with the rest looked up from reference TRBV25-1 and TRBJ1-5, is EADIYQTPRYLVIGTGKKITLECSQTMGHDKMYWYQQDPGMELHLIHYSYGVNSTEKGDLSSESTVSRIRTEHFPLTLESARPSHTSQYLCASRQTGDNQPQHFGDGTRLSIL.

V usage is TRBV7-8 and J usage is TRBJ2-7, with 7 bases lining up with TRBD1. This CDR3 is 15 amino acids long. Germline-derived CDR1 and CDR2 are SGHVS and FQNEAQ. Trimming removed 1 base from V and 7 bases from J; junction bases left unmatched: 10. The CDR3 nucleotides are TGTGCCAGCAGCTTAGGTGGCAGGGGGTCTTGGGAGCAGTACTTC. This sequence encodes CASSLGGRGSWEQYF.

The chain recombines TRBV5-1 with TRBJ2-2; 10 bases match TRBD1. Germline V CDR1 and CDR2: SGHRS, YFSETQ. The CDR3 loop spans 16 amino acids. V was pared by 0 bases and J by 5 bases, with 4 bases of the junction left unmatched. The CDR3 coding sequence is TGCGCCAGCAGCTTGGCCGGGACAGGGGTTACCGGGGAGCTGTTTTTT. This gives the protein CASSLAGTGVTGELFF. Drawing the rest from reference TRBV5-1 and TRBJ2-2, the complete variable domain is KAGVTQTPRYLIKTRGQQVTLSCSPISGHRSVSWYQQTPGQGLQFLFEYFSETQRNKGNFPGRFSGRQFSNSRSEMNVSTLELGDSALYLCASSLAGTGVTGELFFGEGSRLTVL.

The V call is TRBV6-5, the J call TRBJ1-2; 8 nucleotides match TRBD1. Germline-derived CDR1 and CDR2 are MNHEY and SVGAGI. This CDR3 spans 14 amino acids. The V segment lost 6 bases and the J segment 3 bases; nucleotides outside the gene matches: 6. CDR3 bases: TGTGCCAGCAGCCGACAGGGGTACGACTATGGCTACACCTTC. Residues: CASSRQGYDYGYTF.

The chain has TRBV5-1 and TRBJ2-4, with D tentatively TRBD2 (6 bases). The CDR3 runs 13 residues. Germline V gene data show CDR1 as SGHRS and CDR2 as YFSETQ. V dropped 0 bases and J dropped 9 bases, with 10 bases sitting between them. The CDR3 DNA sequence: TGCGCCAGCAGCTTGGCCGGGCGGGGCATTCAGTACTTC. Amino acids: CASSLAGRGIQYF.

This clone has a count of ten or more. The chain employs TRBV19 and TRBJ2-2, with D tentatively TRBD2 (6 bases). The CDR3 spans 14 residues. Germline V lookup: CDR1 LNHDA, CDR2 SQIVND (reference sequence). Trimming pared 6 bases from V and 4 bases from J, leaving 12 bases between. The CDR3, as DNA: TGTGCCAGTAGCCGGGACTTCCTCACCGGGGAGCTGTTTTTT. Its protein is CASSRDFLTGELFF.

V gene TRBV19 combines with J gene TRBJ2-1, with 10 nucleotides matching TRBD2. CDR3 length: 15 amino acids. Germline lookup yields CDR1 LNHDA and CDR2 SQIVND (reference sequence). With 5 bases clipped from V and 10 bases from J, the junction kept 11 bases outside the gene matches. CDR3 bases: TGTGCCAGTAGTCGCGAGCGGGGGGGCCATCACGAGCAGTTCTTC. Protein product: CASSRERGGHHEQFF.

This CDR3 is CASKGQLNTEAFF. As DNA, the CDR3 is TGTGCCAGCAAGGGGCAGCTGAACACTGAAGCTTTCTTT. The V and J genes are TRBV27 and TRBJ1-1; possibly TRBD1 for D (5 bases). Germline lookup yields CDR1 MNHEY and CDR2 SMNVEV (reference sequence). Between the trimmed V and J ends, which lost 7 bases and 0 bases, there was a span of 9 bases. This CDR3 is built from 13 residues.